Listed below are T cell receptor beta chains from one sample, sequenced in a study of control samples from healthy donors and cancer patients. Data came from immunoSEQ multiplex PCR; TCRdb stores just in-frame clones and leaves some out. There are roughly 98,000 clones in the sample; roughly 82% occur only once, and over 7.5% lies in the top ten. Sequencing used blood. Receptors were obtained from a woman aged 60-75 years in good health. Both conserved end residues are part of each CDR3. D genes are given only for firm matches. Size is stated for part of the rows, as once, few or many counts, or as a class when the clone is expanded.

TRBV19	NA	TRBJ1-2	NA	TGTGCCAGTAGTATAGGGTCGGGTAATGGCTACACCTTC	CASSIGSGNGYTF
TRBV6-5	NA	TRBJ2-5	NA	TGTGCCAGCAGTTACGGGGGCCAAGAGACCCAGTACTTC	CASSYGGQETQYF
TRBV6-5	NA	TRBJ1-2	NA	TGTGCCAGCAGCTCCCAAAGCAGAGGCTACACCTTC	CASSSQSRGYTF
TRBV6-2/TRBV6-3	NA	TRBJ2-3	TRBD2	TGTGCCAGCAGCATGGGACTAGCGGTCCTAGAAGATACGCAGTATTTT	CASSMGLAVLEDTQYF
TRBV6-2/TRBV6-3	NA	TRBJ1-2	NA	TGTGCCAGCAGTCTGGACAGTCTTCCCTATGGCTACACCTTC	CASSLDSLPYGYTF
TRBV19	NA	TRBJ1-1	NA	TGTGCCAGTAGTGAGGTTCGGGCCACTGAAGCTTTCTTT	CASSEVRATEAFF
TRBV7-7	once	TRBJ1-5	NA	TGTGCCAGCCCTCGCACAGGGCAACAGAACTATAGCAATCAGCCCCAGCATTTT	CASPRTGQQNYSNQPQHF
TRBV11-2	once	TRBJ2-1	NA	TGTGCCAGCAGCTTAGTCGGGTGGACCCTCTCCTACAATGAGCAGTTCTTC	CASSLVGWTLSYNEQFF
TRBV28	few	TRBJ1-1	NA	TGTGCCAGCAGTCCCGTTAGGGGGGACACTGAAGCTTTCTTT	CASSPVRGDTEAFF
TRBV11-2	few	TRBJ2-2	NA	TGTGCCAGCAGCTTTGAGAGGTCCGGGGAGCTGTTTTTT	CASSFERSGELFF
TRBV5-8	NA	TRBJ2-7	NA	TGTGCCAGCAGCTACACCAGATTCGGCTACGAGCAGTACTTC	CASSYTRFGYEQYF
TRBV15	few	TRBJ2-7	NA	TGTGCCACCAGCAGAGGGGGCGAAGTAAAGTGGCAGTACTTC	CATSRGGEVKWQYF
TRBV7-7	NA	TRBJ2-3	TRBD2	TGTGCCAGCAGCCCACTTGGGACTAGCTCAGATACGCAGTATTTT	CASSPLGTSSDTQYF
TRBV3-1/TRBV3-2	NA	TRBJ2-7	NA	TGTGCCAGCAGCCCCCCCGGTGTATACGAGCAGTACTTC	CASSPPGVYEQYF
TRBV18	NA	TRBJ2-1	NA	TGTGCCAGCTCACCCGAGATCTCCTACAATGAGCAGTTCTTC	CASSPEISYNEQFF
TRBV6-6	NA	TRBJ1-1	NA	TGTGCCAGCAGTTACTCCCAGGTAATGAACACTGAAGCTTTCTTT	CASSYSQVMNTEAFF
TRBV7-9	NA	TRBJ1-1	NA	TGTGCCAGCAGCGATTTTTTGAACACTGAAGCTTTCTTT	CASSDFLNTEAFF
TRBV6-5	NA	TRBJ2-7	TRBD1	TGTGCCAGCCGACCCGGGACAGGGGGCTACGAGCAGTACTTC	CASRPGTGGYEQYF
TRBV29-1	NA	TRBJ2-2	NA	TGCAGCGTCCAGGGGAGTAACACCGGGGAGCTGTTTTTT	CSVQGSNTGELFF
TRBV12-3/TRBV12-4	NA	TRBJ2-4	TRBD2	TGTGCCAGCAGTTTGCGGGCGGGGGACATTCAGTACTTC	CASSLRAGDIQYF
TRBV19	NA	TRBJ1-6	NA	TGTGCCAGTAGTACTACAGGCTGGAATTCACCCCTCCACTTT	CASSTTGWNSPLHF
TRBV14	NA	TRBJ1-1	NA	TGTGCCAGCGGCCCGGGGGGTTCCTCAGCAGCTTTCTTT	CASGPGGSSAAFF
TRBV11-2	NA	TRBJ2-7	NA	TGTGCCAGCAGCTTAGAGTTTAGGGCCGAGCAGTACTTC	CASSLEFRAEQYF
TRBV24-1	NA	TRBJ2-7	NA	TGTGCCACCAGTGATAACAGGAAATCCTACGAGCAGTACTTC	CATSDNRKSYEQYF
TRBV6-6	NA	TRBJ2-7	NA	TGTGCCAGCAGTCCGAGCGGGTTAGACGAGCAGTACTTC	CASSPSGLDEQYF